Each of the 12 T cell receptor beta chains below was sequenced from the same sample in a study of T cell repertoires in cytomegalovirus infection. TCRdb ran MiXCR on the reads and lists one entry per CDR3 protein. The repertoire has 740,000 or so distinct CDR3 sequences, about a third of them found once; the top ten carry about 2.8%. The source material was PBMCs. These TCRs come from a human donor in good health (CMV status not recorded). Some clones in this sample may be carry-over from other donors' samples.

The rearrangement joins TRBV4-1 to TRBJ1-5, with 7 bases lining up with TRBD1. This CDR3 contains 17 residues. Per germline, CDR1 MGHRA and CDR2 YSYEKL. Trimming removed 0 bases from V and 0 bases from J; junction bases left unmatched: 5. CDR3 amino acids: CASSQEGQPYSNQPQHF. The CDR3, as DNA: TGCGCCAGCAGCCAAGAGGGACAGCCTTATAGCAATCAGCCCCAGCATTTT.

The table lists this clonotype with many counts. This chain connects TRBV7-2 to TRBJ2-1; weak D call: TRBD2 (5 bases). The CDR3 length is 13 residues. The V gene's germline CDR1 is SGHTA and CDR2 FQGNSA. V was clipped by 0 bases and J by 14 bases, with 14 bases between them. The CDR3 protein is CASSLATAGEKFF. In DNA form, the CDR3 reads TGTGCCAGCAGCTTAGCTACGGCGGGCGAGAAGTTCTTC.

The CDR3 reads CASSTPLKYRSYEQYF. The CDR3 nucleotides are TGTGCCAGCTCTACGCCCCTGAAGTATCGGTCCTACGAGCAGTACTTC. V gene TRBV12-3 or TRBV12-4 combines with J gene TRBJ2-7, with D unresolved. Trimming pared 8 bases from V and 1 base from J, leaving 21 bases between. The CDR3 covers 16 residues.

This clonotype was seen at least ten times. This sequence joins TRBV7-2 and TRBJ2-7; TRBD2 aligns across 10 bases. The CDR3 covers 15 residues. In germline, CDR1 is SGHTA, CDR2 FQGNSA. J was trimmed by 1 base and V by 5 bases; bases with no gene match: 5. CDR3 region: CASSTTSGNSYEQYF. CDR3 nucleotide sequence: TGTGCCAGCAGCACTACTAGCGGGAATTCCTACGAGCAGTACTTC.

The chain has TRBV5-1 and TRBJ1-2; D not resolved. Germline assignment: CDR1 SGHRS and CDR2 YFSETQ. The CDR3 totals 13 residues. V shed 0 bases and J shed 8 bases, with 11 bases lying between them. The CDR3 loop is CASSLGQDGGYTF. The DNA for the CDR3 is TGCGCCAGCAGCTTGGGCCAGGACGGCGGCTACACCTTC. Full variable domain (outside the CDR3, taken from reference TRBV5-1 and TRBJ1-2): KAGVTQTPRYLIKTRGQQVTLSCSPISGHRSVSWYQQTPGQGLQFLFEYFSETQRNKGNFPGRFSGRQFSNSRSEMNVSTLELGDSALYLCASSLGQDGGYTFGSGTRLTVV.

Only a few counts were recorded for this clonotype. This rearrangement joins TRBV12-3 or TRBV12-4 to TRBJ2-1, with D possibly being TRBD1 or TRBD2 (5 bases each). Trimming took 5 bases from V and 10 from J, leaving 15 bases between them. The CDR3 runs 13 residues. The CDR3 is CASSDRQRREQFF. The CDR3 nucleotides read TGTGCCAGCAGTGACCGACAGCGGAGAGAGCAGTTCTTC.

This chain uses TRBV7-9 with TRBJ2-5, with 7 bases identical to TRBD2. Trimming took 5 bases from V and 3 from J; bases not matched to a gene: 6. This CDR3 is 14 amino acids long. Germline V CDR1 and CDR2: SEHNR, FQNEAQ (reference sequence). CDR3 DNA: TGTGCCAGCAGCCACGACGGGGGGAAAGAGACCCAGTACTTC. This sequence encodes CASSHDGGKETQYF. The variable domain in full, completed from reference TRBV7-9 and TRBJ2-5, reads DTGVSQNPRHKITKRGQNVTFRCDPISEHNRLYWYRQTLGQGPEFLTYFQNEAQLEKSRLLSDRFSAERPKGSFSTLEIQRTEQGDSAMYLCASSHDGGKETQYFGPGTRLLVL.

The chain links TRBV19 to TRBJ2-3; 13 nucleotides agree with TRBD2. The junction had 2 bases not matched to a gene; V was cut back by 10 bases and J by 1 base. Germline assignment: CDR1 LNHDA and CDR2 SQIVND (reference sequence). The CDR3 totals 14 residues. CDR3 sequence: CATGLAGGTDTQYF. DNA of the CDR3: TGTGCCACCGGACTAGCGGGGGGCACAGATACGCAGTATTTT.

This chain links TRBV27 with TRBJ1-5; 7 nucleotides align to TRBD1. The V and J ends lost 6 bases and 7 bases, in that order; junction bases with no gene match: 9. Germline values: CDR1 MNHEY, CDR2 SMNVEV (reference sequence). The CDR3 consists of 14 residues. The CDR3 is CASRERGRGQPQHF. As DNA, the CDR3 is TGTGCCAGCAGGGAAAGGGGGCGCGGACAGCCCCAGCATTTT.

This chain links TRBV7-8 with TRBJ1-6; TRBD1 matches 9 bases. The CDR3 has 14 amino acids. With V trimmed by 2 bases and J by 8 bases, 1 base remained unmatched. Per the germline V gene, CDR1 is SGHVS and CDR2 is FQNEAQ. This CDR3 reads CASSLRQGDSPLHF. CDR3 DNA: TGTGCCAGCAGCTTAAGACAGGGGGATTCACCCCTCCACTTT. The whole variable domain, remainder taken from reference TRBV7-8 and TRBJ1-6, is GAGVSQSPRYKVAKRGQDVALRCDPISGHVSLFWYQQALGQGPEFLTYFQNEAQLDKSGLPSDRFFAERPEGSVSTLKIQRTQQEDSAVYLCASSLRQGDSPLHFGNGTRLTVT.

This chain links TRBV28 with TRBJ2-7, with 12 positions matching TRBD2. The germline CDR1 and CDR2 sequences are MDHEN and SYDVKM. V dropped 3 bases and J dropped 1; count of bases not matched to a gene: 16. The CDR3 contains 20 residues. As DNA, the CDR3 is TGTGCCAGCAGTTTGATTCTAGCGGGAGGGCCCAGCCCTTTTTCCTACGAGCAGTACTTC. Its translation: CASSLILAGGPSPFSYEQYF.

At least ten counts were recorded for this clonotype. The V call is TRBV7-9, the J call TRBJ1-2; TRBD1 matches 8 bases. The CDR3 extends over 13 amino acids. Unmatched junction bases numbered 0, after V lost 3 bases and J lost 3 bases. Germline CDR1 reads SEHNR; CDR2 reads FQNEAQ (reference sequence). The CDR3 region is CASSLGQDYGYTF. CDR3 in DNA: TGTGCCAGCAGCTTGGGACAGGACTATGGCTACACCTTC.